This is a list of T cell receptor beta chains from one sample in a study of Graves' ophthalmopathy and Graves' hyperthyroidism. TCRdb ran MiXCR on the multiplex PCR reads and lists one entry per CDR3 protein. The sample holds more than 300,000 distinct CDR3 sequences, 17% seen once. The source material was peripheral blood. The receptor set was obtained from an adult woman with stable Graves' hyperthyroidism. Both conserved end residues are part of each CDR3.

cdr3_length: 14; j_call: TRBJ1-2; v_call: TRBV28; cdr3_aa: CASTHMGGTYGYTF
cdr3_length: 13; j_call: TRBJ1-6; v_call: TRBV15; cdr3_aa: CATSRGINSPLHF
cdr3_length: 16; j_call: TRBJ2-7; v_call: TRBV12-3/TRBV12-4; cdr3_aa: CASSLGRIGQRYEQYF
cdr3_length: 14; j_call: TRBJ2-3; v_call: TRBV12-3/TRBV12-4; cdr3_aa: CASSLGLAGDTQYF
cdr3_length: 14; j_call: TRBJ2-5; v_call: TRBV6-1; cdr3_aa: CASSSRQGASAQYF
cdr3_length: 13; j_call: TRBJ2-7; v_call: TRBV2; cdr3_aa: CASSEEDRGEQYF
cdr3_length: 16; j_call: TRBJ1-1; v_call: TRBV30; cdr3_aa: CAWLHGHLEMNTEAFF
cdr3_length: 14; j_call: TRBJ1-5; v_call: TRBV19; cdr3_aa: CASGFQSSNQPQHF
cdr3_length: 14; j_call: TRBJ1-2; v_call: TRBV5-1; cdr3_aa: CASSLGQGVYGYTF
cdr3_length: 13; j_call: TRBJ2-2; v_call: TRBV6-1; cdr3_aa: CASSTGGIGELFF
cdr3_length: 16; j_call: TRBJ2-2; v_call: TRBV7-8; cdr3_aa: CASSPPASGSAGELFF
cdr3_length: 15; j_call: TRBJ2-7; v_call: TRBV2; cdr3_aa: CASSPDRGPRWEQYF
cdr3_length: 13; j_call: TRBJ2-5; v_call: TRBV7-2; cdr3_aa: CASSSLSTETQYF
cdr3_length: 14; j_call: TRBJ1-5; v_call: TRBV19; cdr3_aa: CASSISAADQPQHF
cdr3_length: 17; j_call: TRBJ2-7; v_call: TRBV6-1; cdr3_aa: CASSESLLLMSSYEQYF
cdr3_length: 15; j_call: TRBJ2-5; v_call: TRBV20-1; cdr3_aa: CSAQGHPRRQETQYF
cdr3_length: 16; j_call: TRBJ1-5; v_call: TRBV5-1; cdr3_aa: CASSLGAGGSFQPQHF
cdr3_length: 16; j_call: TRBJ1-5; v_call: TRBV4-1; cdr3_aa: CASSPDGGFINQPQHF
cdr3_length: 13; j_call: TRBJ2-2; v_call: TRBV30; cdr3_aa: CAWNGRNTGELFF
cdr3_length: 15; j_call: TRBJ2-5; v_call: TRBV27; cdr3_aa: CASSSSGRASKTQYF
cdr3_length: 15; j_call: TRBJ1-5; v_call: TRBV7-9; cdr3_aa: CASSLVGRVNQPQHF
cdr3_length: 15; j_call: TRBJ2-5; v_call: TRBV20-1; cdr3_aa: CSARDSGSGQETQYF
cdr3_length: 12; j_call: TRBJ1-1; v_call: TRBV30; cdr3_aa: CAWGQTNTEAFF
cdr3_length: 15; j_call: TRBJ1-5; v_call: TRBV11-2; cdr3_aa: CASSFTTGPNQPQHF
cdr3_length: 14; j_call: TRBJ1-1; v_call: TRBV19; cdr3_aa: CASSIDRAGTEAFF
cdr3_length: 18; j_call: TRBJ2-7; v_call: TRBV6-2/TRBV6-3; cdr3_aa: CASRPWDRPGRHPYEQYF
cdr3_length: 16; j_call: TRBJ2-7; v_call: TRBV10-3; cdr3_aa: CAINRSAGEGSYEQYF
cdr3_length: 14; j_call: TRBJ1-2; v_call: TRBV4-2; cdr3_aa: CASSQKTGNYGYTF
cdr3_length: 16; j_call: TRBJ2-2; v_call: TRBV7-2; cdr3_aa: CASSLEIWTGSGELFF
cdr3_length: 14; j_call: TRBJ1-5; v_call: TRBV6-2/TRBV6-3; cdr3_aa: CASSEGQENQPQHF
cdr3_length: 15; j_call: TRBJ2-7; v_call: TRBV15; cdr3_aa: CATSTLAGSSYEQYF
cdr3_length: 14; j_call: TRBJ1-1; v_call: TRBV6-1; cdr3_aa: CASSPDGGSLEAFF
cdr3_length: 13; j_call: TRBJ1-1; v_call: TRBV11-2; cdr3_aa: CASSLKRNTEAFF
cdr3_length: 16; j_call: TRBJ2-7; v_call: TRBV14; cdr3_aa: CASSQGVLGGSYEQYF
cdr3_length: 14; j_call: TRBJ2-5; v_call: TRBV11-2; cdr3_aa: CASSLAAGGQTQYF
cdr3_length: 15; j_call: TRBJ2-2; v_call: TRBV7-6; cdr3_aa: CASSITSAGTGELFF
cdr3_length: 14; j_call: TRBJ1-1; v_call: TRBV2; cdr3_aa: CASSEAEGGSEAFF
cdr3_length: 12; j_call: TRBJ1-2; v_call: TRBV5-1; cdr3_aa: CASSLDSYDYTF
cdr3_length: 10; j_call: TRBJ1-1; v_call: TRBV6-1; cdr3_aa: CASSVGKAFF
cdr3_length: 13; j_call: TRBJ2-7; v_call: TRBV28; cdr3_aa: CASTYRDRDEQYF